The 16 T cell receptor beta chains reported below all come from one sample, sequenced in a study of OX40 agonist ivuxolimab in advanced cancers. Assay: immunoSEQ multiplex PCR; the TCRdb copy retains only in-frame clones and omits some. The sample holds about 32,000 clones; about 84% are singletons and the top ten take less than 20%. Source: CD4+ or CD8+ T cells sorted from blood, taken in a trial of the OX40 agonist ivuxolimab. The receptors here all came from an adult with an advanced solid tumor such as melanoma, head and neck, liver or kidney cancer.

The chain is built from TRBV6-6 and TRBJ1-1; TRBD1 might be the D (5 bases). In germline, CDR1 is MNHNY, CDR2 SVGAGI (reference sequence). V lost 6 bases and J lost 5, with 16 bases in between. The CDR3 is 14 residues long. CDR3 residues: CASRGGTYGTEAFF. CDR3 bases: TGTGCCAGCAGGGGGGGGACGTACGGGACTGAAGCTTTCTTT.

This chain connects TRBV28 to TRBJ1-2; TRBD1 might be the D (6 bases). Germline CDR1 reads MDHEN; CDR2 reads SYDVKM. This CDR3 spans 15 amino acids. With 4 bases removed from V and 1 base from J, the gap between germline ends came to 13 bases. Here the CDR3 DNA reads TGTGCCAGCAGTTCGGGGGACACCTTTAACTATGGCTACACCTTC. Protein product: CASSSGDTFNYGYTF.

The chain has TRBV7-9 and TRBJ2-5; tentative D call: TRBD2 (6 bases). There are 15 residues in the CDR3. The germline V and J ends were trimmed by 4 bases and 0 bases, with 12 bases remaining between them. Germline V lookup: CDR1 SEHNR, CDR2 FQNEAQ (reference sequence). The CDR3 DNA sequence: TGTGCCAGCAGCTCACCCGGGGACTACCAAGAGACCCAGTACTTC. Its protein product is CASSSPGDYQETQYF.

This sequence joins TRBV11-3 and TRBJ2-7; D possibly corresponds to TRBD2 (5 bases). CDR1 is SGHNT, CDR2 YENEEA, per germline. V shed 4 bases and J shed 7 bases, with 17 bases lying between them. CDR3 length: 14 residues. The CDR3 protein is CASSSEGPSGEQYF. CDR3 in DNA: TGTGCCAGCAGCTCTGAGGGCCCTTCGGGGGAGCAGTACTTC.

The chain is built from TRBV15 and TRBJ2-3; 9 bases agree with TRBD2. Germline CDR1 reads LNHNV; CDR2 reads YYDKDF (reference sequence). The CDR3 spans 15 residues. J lost 3 bases, V lost 5 bases, and 6 bases had no gene match. This CDR3 reads CATSGGRAGTDTQYF. CDR3 bases: TGTGCCACCAGCGGCGGGAGGGCCGGTACAGATACGCAGTATTTT.

This clone is termed medium-sized (0.01 to 0.1%). The V call is TRBV6-1, the J call TRBJ1-2; D gene uncertain. The V and J ends lost 10 bases and 4 bases respectively, with 4 bases between them. This CDR3 spans 9 amino acids. The germline V gene encodes CDR1 MNHNS and CDR2 SASEGT. The CDR3 nucleotides read TGTGCCACCCTCTATGGCTACACCTTC. Its translation: CATLYGYTF.

This chain connects TRBV28 to TRBJ2-1; 7 nucleotides align to TRBD2. CDR3 length: 13 residues. Germline values: CDR1 MDHEN, CDR2 SYDVKM. V lost 9 bases, J lost 8 bases, and 10 bases stayed unmatched. CDR3 sequence (DNA): TGTGCCAGTGTAGCGGGTCGGTTAGATGAGCAGTTCTTC. Translation gives CASVAGRLDEQFF. The full variable domain, completed using reference TRBV28 and TRBJ2-1, is DVKVTQSSRYLVKRTGEKVFLECVQDMDHENMFWYRQDPGLGLRLIYFSYDVKMKEKGDIPEGYSVSREKKERFSLILESASTNQTSMYLCASVAGRLDEQFFGPGTRLTVL.

About this clone itself: The sample holds other DNA sequences that translate to the same CDR3. V gene TRBV7-9 combines with J gene TRBJ2-7; the D gene is possibly TRBD2 (6 bases). V lost 4 bases to trimming and J lost 0 bases, with 16 bases between them. CDR3 size: 16 residues. CDR1 is SEHNR and CDR2 is FQNEAQ in the germline V gene (reference sequence). The CDR3 nucleotides are TGTGCCAGCAGCTCGCGGGGAGATCCCCGCTCCTACGAGCAGTACTTC. This translates into CASSSRGDPRSYEQYF.

The rearrangement links TRBV21-1 to TRBJ2-7. TRBV21-1 is a listed pseudogene. The CDR3 totals 15 residues. Here the CDR3 reads CASIPSRAPSYEQYF. The CDR3 DNA reads as TGTGCCAGCATCCCGAGCCGGGCTCCATCCTACGAGCAGTACTTC.

The rearrangement uses TRBV7-9 and TRBJ2-7; possibly TRBD2 for D (5 bases). The CDR3 spans 14 residues. With 2 bases removed from V and 6 bases from J, the gap between germline ends came to 14 bases. Germline CDR1 is SEHNR and CDR2 is FQNEAQ (reference sequence). CDR3 DNA sequence: TGTGCCAGCAGCTTAAACGGGAACTCCGGCGAGCAGTACTTC. The encoded protein is CASSLNGNSGEQYF.

The CDR3 DNA is TGTGCCAGCAGCTTATCCCAGAAAAGCACAGATACGCAGTATTTT. It translates to CASSLSQKSTDTQYF. The V call is TRBV13, the J call TRBJ2-3; D remains unclear. Germline CDR1 PRHDT, CDR2 FYEKMQ (reference sequence). Trimming removed 2 bases from V and 0 bases from J, with 9 bases in between. CDR3 size: 15 residues.

This chain links TRBV10-3 with TRBJ2-7, with 9 nucleotides matching TRBD1. Germline V gene sequence: CDR1 ENHRY, CDR2 SYGVKD. The junction had 6 bases not matched to a gene; V was cut back by 4 bases and J by 2 bases. The CDR3 runs to 15 residues. The CDR3 loop is CAISGGGTGTYEQYF. As DNA, the CDR3 is TGTGCCATCAGTGGGGGGGGGACAGGGACCTACGAGCAGTACTTC.

V usage is TRBV6-1 and J usage is TRBJ2-7; no clear D. The germline gives CDR1 MNHNS, CDR2 SASEGT. Trimming left V 8 bases short and J 0 bases short, with 14 bases between. The CDR3 is 14 residues long. Here the CDR3 reads CASLEMGYSYEQYF. CDR3 DNA sequence: TGTGCCAGCCTCGAAATGGGATACTCCTACGAGCAGTACTTC.

The rearrangement links TRBV7-2 to TRBJ2-3; D is ambiguous. The CDR3 has 12 residues. CDR1 is SGHTA and CDR2 is FQGNSA in the germline V gene. The V gene lost 4 bases and the J gene lost 5 bases, with 7 bases spanning the gap. CDR3 region: CASSSVEDTQYF. CDR3 DNA: TGTGCCAGCAGCTCGGTAGAAGATACGCAGTATTTT.

This clone was recorded once. This rearrangement joins TRBV5-1 to TRBJ2-7, with D perhaps being TRBD1 or TRBD2 (5 bases each). Per the germline V gene, CDR1 is SGHRS and CDR2 is YFSETQ. V was pared by 4 bases and J by 4 bases, with 12 bases between. This CDR3 has 13 amino acids. CDR3 sequence (DNA): TGCGCCAGCAGCCTATCAGGGAGATACGAGCAGTACTTC. This sequence encodes CASSLSGRYEQYF.

The chain uses TRBV28 and TRBJ2-7; unclear D gene. Per the germline V gene, CDR1 is MDHEN and CDR2 is SYDVKM. The V end lost 7 bases, the J end lost 3 bases, and 7 bases lay between the germline ends. The CDR3 loop spans 11 amino acids. This CDR3 reads CASTSSYEQYF. In DNA form, the CDR3 reads TGTGCCAGCACCTCCAGCTACGAGCAGTACTTC. The full variable domain, in which reference TRBV28 and TRBJ2-7 provide the parts outside the CDR3, is DVKVTQSSRYLVKRTGEKVFLECVQDMDHENMFWYRQDPGLGLRLIYFSYDVKMKEKGDIPEGYSVSREKKERFSLILESASTNQTSMYLCASTSSYEQYFGPGTRLTVT.